This T cell receptor (beta chain) was sequenced in a study of T-cell reconstitution after alpha-beta-depleted transplantation in children. This clonotype showed up many times. TCRbeta library construction was performed incorporating unique molecular identifiers. TCRdb re-called the PCR reads with MiXCR, one entry per CDR3 protein. Here the sample spans about 110,000 distinct CDR3 sequences, around 10% being singletons. V shed 5 bases and J 2 bases; nucleotides not matched to a gene: 5. In germline, CDR1 is MNHEY, CDR2 SMNVEV (reference sequence). This CDR3 spans 15 amino acids. V usage is TRBV27 and J usage is TRBJ2-2; 7 bases line up with TRBD1. The sample was PBMCs from the stem cell graft donor, taken from the stem cell graft. This sequence was found in a human donor who donated a stem cell graft to a child with acute lymphoblastic leukemia. The CDR3: CASSLGQPNTGELFF. In nucleotides, the CDR3 is TGTGCCAGCAGTCTGGGACAGCCCAACACCGGGGAGCTGTTTTTT.